One and the same sample provided the 25 T cell receptor beta chains below, sequenced in a study of graft-versus-host responses after intestinal transplantation. Only in-frame clones appear in the TCRdb table, and some are missing; sequencing was by immunoSEQ multiplex PCR. The sample shows about 98,000 clones, more than 70% of them seen only once. Sequenced material: PBMCs, taken 255 days after intestinal transplant. All receptors come from a human patient who received an intestinal transplant, so some T cells may come from the graft donor.

J is TRBJ2-5 and V is TRBV6-5; D is undetermined. Trimming took 1 base from V and 5 from J, leaving 2 bases between them. The CDR3 runs to 11 residues. CDR1 is MNHEY and CDR2 is SVGAGI in the germline V gene. CDR3 sequence (DNA): TGTGCCAGCAGTTACTTGGAGACCCAGTACTTC. Its protein is CASSYLETQYF.

This clone turned up a few times. The chain links TRBV6-1 to TRBJ1-2; D call uncertain. V shed 1 base and J shed 8 bases, with 11 bases lying between them. The germline V gene encodes CDR1 MNHNS and CDR2 SASEGT. This CDR3 is 13 amino acids long. CDR3 DNA sequence: TGTGCCAGCAGTGAAGGCGGGCGCGGGGGCTACACCTTC. As protein: CASSEGGRGGYTF.

The chain has TRBV4-1 and TRBJ1-5; no reliable D call. The length of the CDR3 is 16 residues. Trimming took off 3 bases at V and 2 bases at J, with 14 bases between the two ends. Germline V gene data show CDR1 as MGHRA and CDR2 as YSYEKL. The CDR3 loop reads CASSHLHRFRNQPQHF. CDR3 DNA: TGCGCCAGCAGCCACCTCCACCGCTTTCGCAATCAGCCCCAGCATTTT.

The genes are TRBV7-2 and TRBJ2-5, with D maybe TRBD1 (5 bases). The V gene's germline CDR1 is SGHTA and CDR2 FQGNSA. The V end lost 5 bases, the J end lost 7 bases, and 14 bases lay between the germline ends. This CDR3 comprises 13 residues. The CDR3 coding sequence is TGTGCCAGCAGCCCAGGGAAGGTTAGGACCCAGTACTTC. The encoded protein is CASSPGKVRTQYF.

As DNA, the CDR3 is TGCGCCAGCAGCGAGAACAGGGCCCTCTATGGCTACACCTTC. Protein sequence: CASSENRALYGYTF. The chain recombines TRBV5-1 with TRBJ1-2; tentative D call: TRBD1 (6 bases). Looked up from germline, CDR1 is SGHRS and CDR2 is YFSETQ. CDR3 size: 14 residues. V lost 4 bases and J 4 bases, leaving 14 bases between the germline ends.

V gene TRBV28 combines with J gene TRBJ2-7; 9 nucleotides match TRBD1. V lost 5 bases, J lost 5 bases, and 7 bases stayed unmatched. The germline gives CDR1 MDHEN, CDR2 SYDVKM. The CDR3 extends over 14 amino acids. The CDR3 loop is CASSPGQGFHEQYF. The CDR3 DNA reads as TGTGCCAGCAGTCCGGGACAGGGTTTCCACGAGCAGTACTTC.

This rearrangement joins TRBV25-1 to TRBJ2-1; D is uncertain. Germline CDR1 MGHDK, CDR2 SYGVNS. V lost 4 bases and J 3 bases, leaving 4 bases between the germline ends. The CDR3 loop spans 12 amino acids. CDR3 loop: CASSGHYNEQFF. In DNA form, the CDR3 reads TGTGCCAGCAGTGGACACTACAATGAGCAGTTCTTC.

The rearrangement uses TRBV27 and TRBJ2-5, with D perhaps matching TRBD2 (7 bases). The CDR3 loop spans 15 amino acids. CDR1 and CDR2 (germline): MNHEY, SMNVEV (reference sequence). V gave up 7 bases and J gave up 5 bases, with 20 bases separating them. CDR3 coding DNA: TGTGCCAGCACCCCCCTCGGGGGGCGCTGGGAGACCCAGTACTTC. Translating gives CASTPLGGRWETQYF.

The gene calls are TRBV6-4 and TRBJ2-2; no reliable D call. Trimming removed 0 bases at V and 4 bases at J, with 9 bases between. The length of the CDR3 is 15 residues. Germline V lookup: CDR1 MRHNA, CDR2 SNTAGT. The CDR3 DNA reads TGTGCCAGCAGTGACTCTTTTGCCCTCACCGGGGAGCTGTTTTTT. It is translated as CASSDSFALTGELFF.

This clone occurred once. This chain links TRBV5-1 with TRBJ2-3; D might be TRBD1 (5 bases). The V gene's germline CDR1 is SGHRS and CDR2 YFSETQ. The V gene lost 4 bases and the J gene lost 6 bases, with 12 bases spanning the gap. CDR3 length: 13 residues. The CDR3 DNA sequence: TGCGCCAGCAGCCGAGTACAGGTGGATACGCAGTATTTT. Its translation: CASSRVQVDTQYF.

The rearrangement uses TRBV6-6 and TRBJ1-5; TRBD1 is a possible D gene (5 bases). Trimming stripped 4 bases from V and 3 bases from J, with 7 bases between. The CDR3 sequence is 13 residues long. CDR1 is MNHNY and CDR2 is SVGAGI in the germline V gene (reference sequence). The DNA for the CDR3 is TGTGCCAGCAGTTTGACAGTCAATCAGCCCCAGCATTTT. Translated: CASSLTVNQPQHF.

The chain employs TRBV4-1 and TRBJ1-2; TRBD1 might be the D (6 bases). The CDR3 consists of 17 residues. V lost 5 bases and J 3 bases, leaving 22 bases between the germline ends. Germline assignment: CDR1 MGHRA and CDR2 YSYEKL. CDR3 loop: CASSIGQLVGPYYGYTF. The DNA for the CDR3 is TGCGCCAGCAGCATTGGACAGCTTGTTGGCCCGTACTATGGCTACACCTTC.

V and J are TRBV7-8 and TRBJ2-5; TRBD2 aligns across 9 bases. CDR1 is SGHVS, CDR2 FQNEAQ, per germline. With 6 bases clipped from V and 5 bases from J, the junction kept 10 bases outside the gene matches. This CDR3 has 15 residues. CDR3 region: CASSTQGGRVETQYF. CDR3 bases: TGTGCCAGCAGTACCCAAGGCGGGAGGGTCGAGACCCAGTACTTC.

This clone was recorded only once. This chain links TRBV4-2 with TRBJ1-2; 8 bases are shared with TRBD1. After removal of 1 base from V and 4 bases from J, the junction contained 8 bases not matched to a gene. This CDR3 has 16 amino acids. CDR1 is LGHNA and CDR2 is YNFKEQ in the germline V gene. CDR3 in amino acids: CASSQGSGQDIYGYTF. CDR3 nucleotide sequence: TGTGCCAGCAGCCAAGGATCGGGACAGGACATCTATGGCTACACCTTC.

The V call is TRBV5-1, the J call TRBJ2-5, with D perhaps being TRBD1 or TRBD2 (6 bases each). Trimming cost V 0 bases and J 5 bases, with 11 bases left between them. The CDR3 has 14 amino acids. The germline gives CDR1 SGHRS, CDR2 YFSETQ. Written as DNA, the CDR3 is TGCGCCAGCAGCTTGGTAGGGGGAGGCGAGACCCAGTACTTC. Its translation is CASSLVGGGETQYF.

V is TRBV5-4 and J is TRBJ1-2; D may be TRBD1 (6 bases). The germline V gene encodes CDR1 SGHNT and CDR2 YYREEE (reference sequence). The CDR3 spans 16 residues. Deletions cut 9 bases from V and 0 bases from J, with 21 bases between. CDR3 loop: CATTAEQGTANYGYTF. The CDR3 DNA sequence: TGTGCCACTACGGCGGAACAGGGTACTGCTAACTATGGCTACACCTTC.

The V gene is TRBV2, the J gene TRBJ2-5; D is uncertain. Between the trimmed V and J ends, which lost 6 bases and 2 bases, there was a span of 7 bases. This CDR3 spans 12 amino acids. Germline loops: CDR1 SNHLY, CDR2 FYNNEI. The CDR3 DNA is TGTGCCAGCAGACGGCTGCAAGAGACCCAGTACTTC. Amino acid sequence: CASRRLQETQYF. Filled out from reference TRBV2 and TRBJ2-5, the complete variable domain reads EPEVTQTPSHQVTQMGQEVILRCVPISNHLYFYWYRQILGQKVEFLVSFYNNEISEKSEIFDDQFSVERPDGSNFTLKIRSTKLEDSAMYFCASRRLQETQYFGPGTRLLVL.

DNA for the CDR3: TGTGCCAGCAGCTCCTCCTCCCGGGACAGGGGGCGCAATGAGCAGTTCTTC. Protein product: CASSSSSRDRGRNEQFF. The chain is built from TRBV7-9 and TRBJ2-1, with TRBD1 matching 12 bases. CDR1 and CDR2 from the germline V gene are SEHNR and FQNEAQ (reference sequence). This CDR3 has 17 amino acids. V lost 4 bases and J lost 6; bases outside the gene matches: 10.

This clone was observed once. This chain uses TRBV6-5 with TRBJ1-6; D unclear. Germline-derived CDR1 and CDR2 are MNHEY and SVGAGI. Trimming pared 2 bases from V and 6 bases from J, leaving 8 bases between. CDR3 length: 14 residues. The DNA of the CDR3 is TGTGCCAGCAGTTACAACCGATTTAATTCACCCCTCCACTTT. Translated, it gives CASSYNRFNSPLHF.

Here the CDR3 DNA reads TGTGCCAGTAGTACTCGACCCGGGACAGGACCCTCCTACGAGCAGTACTTC. Translated: CASSTRPGTGPSYEQYF. The chain employs TRBV19 and TRBJ2-7, with 8 bases matching TRBD1. Trimming took 4 bases from V and 0 from J; bases not matched to a gene: 11. Germline V CDR1 and CDR2: LNHDA, SQIVND (reference sequence). CDR3 length: 17 residues.

This sequence joins TRBV4-2 and TRBJ2-5; TRBD2 matches at 11 bases. The J segment lost 5 bases and the V segment lost 1 base, leaving 6 bases of the junction unmatched. The CDR3 sequence is 16 residues long. Germline CDR1 reads LGHNA; CDR2 reads YNFKEQ. CDR3: CASSQVGTSGSETQYF. Here the CDR3 DNA reads TGTGCCAGCAGCCAAGTTGGAACTAGCGGGAGTGAGACCCAGTACTTC.

The CDR3 sequence is CASSSFVMWKMSQHF. The CDR3 DNA is TGTGCCAGCAGCTCATTTGTTATGTGGAAAATGTCCCAGCATTTT. V and J are TRBV28 and TRBJ1-5; D is uncertain. V dropped 6 bases and J dropped 11 bases, with 23 bases sitting between them. This CDR3 has 15 amino acids. From germline, CDR1 is MDHEN and CDR2 SYDVKM.

This chain connects TRBV19 to TRBJ1-1; D gene unclear. The V end lost 5 bases, the J end lost 1 base, and 8 bases lay between the germline ends. The CDR3 runs 13 residues. The germline V gene encodes CDR1 LNHDA and CDR2 SQIVND (reference sequence). CDR3 nucleotide sequence: TGTGCCAGTAGTTTGACACGGAACACTGAAGCTTTCTTT. Amino acids: CASSLTRNTEAFF. The variable domain in full, completed from reference TRBV19 and TRBJ1-1, reads DGGITQSPKYLFRKEGQNVTLSCEQNLNHDAMYWYRQDPGQGLRLIYYSQIVNDFQKGDIAEGYSVSREKKESFPLTVTSAQKNPTAFYLCASSLTRNTEAFFGQGTRLTVV.

This clone appeared a few times. The genes are TRBV6-6 and TRBJ2-7; D might be TRBD1 (6 bases). This CDR3 has 14 residues. With 1 base removed from V and 5 bases from J, the gap between germline ends came to 12 bases. Looked up from germline, CDR1 is MNHNY and CDR2 is SVGAGI (reference sequence). CDR3 nucleotide sequence: TGTGCCAGCAGTTACTGGGGGCGCCAGAACGAGCAGTACTTC. Translation: CASSYWGRQNEQYF.

In DNA form, the CDR3 reads TGTGCCAGCAGCTTGAGAGGGGGAGTTGTCTATGGCTACACCTTC. Protein product: CASSLRGGVVYGYTF. The chain employs TRBV5-8 and TRBJ1-2; D possibly corresponds to TRBD1 (6 bases). CDR1 is SGHTS, CDR2 YDEGEE, per germline. With 1 base removed from V and 4 bases from J, the gap between germline ends came to 14 bases. There are 15 residues in the CDR3.